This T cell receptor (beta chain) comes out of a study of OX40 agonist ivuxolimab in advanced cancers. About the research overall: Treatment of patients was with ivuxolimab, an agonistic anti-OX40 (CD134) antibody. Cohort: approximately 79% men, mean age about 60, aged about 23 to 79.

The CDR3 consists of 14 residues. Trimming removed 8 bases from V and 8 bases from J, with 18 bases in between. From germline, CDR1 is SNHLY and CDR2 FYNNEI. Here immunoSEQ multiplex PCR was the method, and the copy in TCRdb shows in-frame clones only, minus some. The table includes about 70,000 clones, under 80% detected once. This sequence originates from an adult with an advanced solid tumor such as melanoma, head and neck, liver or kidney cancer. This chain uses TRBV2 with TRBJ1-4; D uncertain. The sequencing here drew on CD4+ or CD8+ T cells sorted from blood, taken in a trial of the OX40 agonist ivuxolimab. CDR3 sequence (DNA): TGTGCCAGCTTTTTTGGCTCCCAGGTGGAAAAACTGTTTTTT. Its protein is CASFFGSQVEKLFF.